This T cell receptor beta chain was recovered during a study of blood T cell repertoires in COVID-19. Study-level background: Donors in the United States, Italy and Spain gave samples during acute or convalescent COVID-19. Sources were T cells, B-cell-depleted T cells, or PBMCs; the material itself was cDNA or gDNA.

The CDR3 contains 15 residues. Trimming cost V 0 bases and J 5 bases, with 13 bases left between them. Germline assignment: CDR1 LGHNA and CDR2 YNFKEQ. Original methodology: Reference gene primer amplification in the assay estimated nucleated cell counts. TCRdb's copy holds only in-frame clones and misses some; the assay was immunoSEQ multiplex PCR. D and trimming come from the DNA, and the V and J calls and clone size come from that table. The sample has about 190,000 clones, about 88% seen once. This TCR was sampled from a woman between 40 and 50 years old who had recovered from COVID-19. The chain couples TRBV4-2 to TRBJ1-1; D may be TRBD1 (6 bases). The sequenced sample was peripheral blood. The CDR3 sequence is CASSQDAGRGTEAFF. The CDR3 nucleotides read TGTGCCAGCAGCCAAGATGCCGGGAGGGGGACTGAAGCTTTCTTT.